This T cell receptor (beta chain) stems from a study of blood T cell repertoires in COVID-19. About the study: PBMCs, B-cell-depleted T cells, or T cells were the source of the cDNA or gDNA that made up the material.

Per the study methods: Amplification with reference gene primers provided the estimates of nucleated cell counts. TCRdb's table, derived via immunoSEQ multiplex PCR, lists solely in-frame clones and lacks some. Clone size and the V and J calls come from that table; the DNA yielded D and trimming. The sample holds under 300,000 clones; around 85% are singletons and the top ten take over 1.3%. Patients in Seattle were enrolled during active infection, then followed longitudinally. After removal of 0 bases from V and 12 bases from J, the junction contained 11 bases not matched to a gene. This CDR3 spans 16 amino acids. CDR1 is SGDLS and CDR2 is YYNGEE in the germline V gene.

Sequencing was done on a sample of peripheral blood. The chain uses TRBV9 and TRBJ2-1; TRBD2 aligns across 11 bases. This sequence was found in a human donor with COVID-19, enrolled during active disease. The donor label of this sample is uncertain. CDR3 DNA sequence: TGTGCCAGCAGCGTAGTGGGACTAGCGGAAGCCGGGGGGCAGTTCTTC. It encodes CASSVVGLAEAGGQFF.